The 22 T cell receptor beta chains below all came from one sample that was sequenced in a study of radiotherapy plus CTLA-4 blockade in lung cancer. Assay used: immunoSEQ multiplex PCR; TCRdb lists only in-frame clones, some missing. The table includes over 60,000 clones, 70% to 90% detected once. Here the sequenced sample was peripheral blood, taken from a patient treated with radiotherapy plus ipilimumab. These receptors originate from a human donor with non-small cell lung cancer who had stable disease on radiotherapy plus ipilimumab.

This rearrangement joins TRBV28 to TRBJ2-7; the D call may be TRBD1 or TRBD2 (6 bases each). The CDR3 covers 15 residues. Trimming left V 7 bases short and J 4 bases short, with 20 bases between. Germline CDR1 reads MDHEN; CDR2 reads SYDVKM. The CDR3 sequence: CASNPSNPGAYEQYF. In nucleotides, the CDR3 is TGTGCCAGCAACCCTTCAAATCCGGGGGCATACGAGCAGTACTTC.

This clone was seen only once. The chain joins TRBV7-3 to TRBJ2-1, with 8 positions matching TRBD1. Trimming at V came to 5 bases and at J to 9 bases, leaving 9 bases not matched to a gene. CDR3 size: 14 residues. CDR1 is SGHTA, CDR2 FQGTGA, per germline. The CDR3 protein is CASSIDRGEGEQFF. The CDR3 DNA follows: TGTGCCAGCAGCATTGACAGGGGTGAAGGTGAGCAGTTCTTC. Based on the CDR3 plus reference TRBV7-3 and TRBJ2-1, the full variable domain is GAGVSQTPSNKVTEKGKYVELRCDPISGHTALYWYRQSLGQGPEFLIYFQGTGAADDSGLPNDRFFAVRPEGSVSTLKIQRTERGDSAVYLCASSIDRGEGEQFFGPGTRLTVL.

CDR3 nucleotide sequence: TGTGCCAGCAGCTTGGGGGACAGACCTTTCACAGATACGCAGTATTTT. It specifies CASSLGDRPFTDTQYF. The chain couples TRBV11-2 to TRBJ2-3; the match to TRBD1 covers 7 bases. The J segment lost 2 bases and the V segment lost 3 bases, leaving 8 bases of the junction unmatched. The CDR3 sequence is 16 residues long. Germline CDR1 SGHAT, CDR2 FQNNGV.

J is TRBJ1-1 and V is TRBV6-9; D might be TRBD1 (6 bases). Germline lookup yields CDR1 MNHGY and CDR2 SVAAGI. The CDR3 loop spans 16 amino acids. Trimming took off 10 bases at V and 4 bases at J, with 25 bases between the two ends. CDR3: CANRERGNEASTEAFF. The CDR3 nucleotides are TGTGCCAACCGAGAGAGGGGGAACGAAGCATCCACTGAAGCTTTCTTT.

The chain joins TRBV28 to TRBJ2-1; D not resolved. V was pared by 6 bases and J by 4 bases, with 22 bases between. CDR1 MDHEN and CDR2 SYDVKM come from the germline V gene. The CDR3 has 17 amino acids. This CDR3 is CASSKLISPERYNEQFF. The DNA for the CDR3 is TGTGCCAGCAGCAAACTTATTAGCCCAGAGCGTTACAATGAGCAGTTCTTC.

CDR3 sequence (DNA): TGTGCCAGCAAGCGGGACACTCTAACCCCCCCCTACGAGCAGTACTTC. This translates into CASKRDTLTPPYEQYF. V and J are TRBV2 and TRBJ2-7; the D gene is possibly TRBD2 (7 bases). The CDR3 is made up of 16 amino acids. Per the germline V gene, CDR1 is SNHLY and CDR2 is FYNNEI. Trimming removed 7 bases from V and 2 bases from J, with 21 bases in between.

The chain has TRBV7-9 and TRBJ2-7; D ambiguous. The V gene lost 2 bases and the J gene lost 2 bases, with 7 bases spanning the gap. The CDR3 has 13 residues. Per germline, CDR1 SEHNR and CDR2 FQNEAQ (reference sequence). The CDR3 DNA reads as TGTGCCAGCAGCTTATTGGGGACCTACGAGCAGTACTTC. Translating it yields CASSLLGTYEQYF.

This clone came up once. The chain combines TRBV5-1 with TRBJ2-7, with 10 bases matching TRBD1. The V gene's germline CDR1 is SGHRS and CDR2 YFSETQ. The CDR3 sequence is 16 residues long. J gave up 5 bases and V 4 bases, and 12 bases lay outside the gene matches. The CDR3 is CASSGLTGTGVHEQYF. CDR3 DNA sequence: TGCGCCAGCAGCGGATTAACCGGGACAGGGGTCCACGAGCAGTACTTC. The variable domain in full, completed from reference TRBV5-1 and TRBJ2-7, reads KAGVTQTPRYLIKTRGQQVTLSCSPISGHRSVSWYQQTPGQGLQFLFEYFSETQRNKGNFPGRFSGRQFSNSRSEMNVSTLELGDSALYLCASSGLTGTGVHEQYFGPGTRLTVT.

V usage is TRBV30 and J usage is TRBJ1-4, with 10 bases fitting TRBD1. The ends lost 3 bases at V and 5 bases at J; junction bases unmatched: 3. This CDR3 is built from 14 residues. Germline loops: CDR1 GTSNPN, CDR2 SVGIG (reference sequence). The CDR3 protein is CAWRGDRGNEKLFF. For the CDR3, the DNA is TGTGCCTGGAGGGGGGACAGGGGAAATGAAAAACTGTTTTTT.

CDR3 in DNA: TGTGCCAGCAGCGCCCGGGACCTAACCAGAACAGAGCAGTACTTC. It is translated as CASSARDLTRTEQYF. This chain links TRBV7-9 with TRBJ2-7; D assignment may be TRBD1 or TRBD2 (5 bases each). CDR1 is SEHNR and CDR2 is FQNEAQ in the germline V gene (reference sequence). V lost 5 bases, J lost 7 bases, and 21 bases lay in between. CDR3 length: 15 amino acids.

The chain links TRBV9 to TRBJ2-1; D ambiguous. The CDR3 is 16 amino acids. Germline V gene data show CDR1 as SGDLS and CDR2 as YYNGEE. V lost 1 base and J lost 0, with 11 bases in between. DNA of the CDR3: TGTGCCAGCAGCGTACCCGACCGAAGCTCCTACAATGAGCAGTTCTTC. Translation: CASSVPDRSSYNEQFF.

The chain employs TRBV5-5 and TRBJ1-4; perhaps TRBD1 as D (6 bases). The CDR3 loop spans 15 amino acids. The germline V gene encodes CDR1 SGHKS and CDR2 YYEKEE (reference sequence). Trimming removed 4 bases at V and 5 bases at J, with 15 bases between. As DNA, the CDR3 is TGTGCCAGCAGCCACCAATCCGGACAGAATGAAAAACTGTTTTTT. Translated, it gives CASSHQSGQNEKLFF.

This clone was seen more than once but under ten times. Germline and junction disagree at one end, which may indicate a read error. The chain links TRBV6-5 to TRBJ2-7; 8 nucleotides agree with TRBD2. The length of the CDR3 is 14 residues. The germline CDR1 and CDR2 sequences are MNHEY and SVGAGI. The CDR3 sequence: CASSNSGGAYEQYF. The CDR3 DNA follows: TGTGCCAGCAGTAACTCCGGGGGGGCCTACGAGCAGTACTTC.

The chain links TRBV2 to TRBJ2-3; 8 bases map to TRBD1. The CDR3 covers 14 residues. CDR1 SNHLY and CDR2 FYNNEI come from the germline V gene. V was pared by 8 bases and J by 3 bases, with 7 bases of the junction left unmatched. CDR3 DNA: TGTGCCAGCTCCCGGGACAGGACTACAGATACGCAGTATTTT. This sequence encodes CASSRDRTTDTQYF.

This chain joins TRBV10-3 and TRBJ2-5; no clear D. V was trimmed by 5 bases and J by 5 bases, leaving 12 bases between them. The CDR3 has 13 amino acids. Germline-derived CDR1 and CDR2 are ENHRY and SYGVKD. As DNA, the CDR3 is TGTGCCATCAGTTCCCGAACGGCGGAGACCCAGTACTTC. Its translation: CAISSRTAETQYF.

CDR3 sequence: CASSVGGTYNEQFF. The CDR3 DNA is TGTGCCAGCAGCGTTGGCGGAACCTACAATGAGCAGTTCTTC. J is TRBJ2-1 and V is TRBV9; D remains ambiguous. The CDR3 runs to 14 residues. The V end was cut by 2 bases, the J end by 2 bases, with 8 bases between. Germline CDR1 reads SGDLS; CDR2 reads YYNGEE.

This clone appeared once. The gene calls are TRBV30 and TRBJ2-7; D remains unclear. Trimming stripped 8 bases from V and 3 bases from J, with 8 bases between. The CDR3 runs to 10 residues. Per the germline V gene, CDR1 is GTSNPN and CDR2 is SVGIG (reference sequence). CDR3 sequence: CALRSYEQYF. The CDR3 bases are TGTGCCCTACGCAGCTACGAGCAGTACTTC.

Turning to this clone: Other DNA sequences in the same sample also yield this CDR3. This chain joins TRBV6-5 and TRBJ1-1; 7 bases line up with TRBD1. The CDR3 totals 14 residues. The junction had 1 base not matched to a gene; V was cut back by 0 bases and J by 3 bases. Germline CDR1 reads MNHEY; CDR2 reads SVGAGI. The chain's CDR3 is CASSYSRGHTEAFF. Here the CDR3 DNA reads TGTGCCAGCAGTTACTCGAGGGGGCACACTGAAGCTTTCTTT.

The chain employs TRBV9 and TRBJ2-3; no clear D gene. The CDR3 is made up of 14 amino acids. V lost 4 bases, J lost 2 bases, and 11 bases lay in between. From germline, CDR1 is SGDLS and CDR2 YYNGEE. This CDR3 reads CASSPRTVTDTQYF. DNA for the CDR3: TGTGCCAGCAGCCCCAGGACCGTCACAGATACGCAGTATTTT.

The CDR3 bases are TGTGCCAGCAGTTACTCGGTGTGGAACACTGAAGCTTTCTTT. This encodes CASSYSVWNTEAFF. The chain recombines TRBV6-5 with TRBJ1-1, with D uncertain. V was shortened by 0 bases and J by 1 base, with 6 bases between the two germline ends. Germline CDR1 reads MNHEY; CDR2 reads SVGAGI. The CDR3 is 14 amino acids.

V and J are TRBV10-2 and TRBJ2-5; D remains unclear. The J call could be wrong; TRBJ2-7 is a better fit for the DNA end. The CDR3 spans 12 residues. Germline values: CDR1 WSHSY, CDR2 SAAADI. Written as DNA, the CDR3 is TGCGCCAGCAGTGAGGCGGCTTTCGAGCAGTACTTC. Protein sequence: CASSEAAFEQYF.

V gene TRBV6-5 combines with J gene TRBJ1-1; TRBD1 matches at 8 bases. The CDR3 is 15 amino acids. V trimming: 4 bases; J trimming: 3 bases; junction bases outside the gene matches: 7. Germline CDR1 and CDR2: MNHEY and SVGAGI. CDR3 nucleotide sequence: TGTGCCAGCAGTTTCACGACAGGGGTGTACACTGAAGCTTTCTTT. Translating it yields CASSFTTGVYTEAFF.